A single sample gave rise to the 22 T cell receptor beta chains below, sequenced in a study of blood T cell repertoires in COVID-19. The assay was immunoSEQ multiplex PCR, and TCRdb's table has in-frame clones only and misses some. The sample lists roughly 570,000 clones; 85% to 90% were seen once. The sequencing sample was made of peripheral blood. The receptors originated from a woman in her fifties or sixties with COVID-19, enrolled during active disease.

The V call is TRBV12-3 or TRBV12-4, the J call TRBJ1-4; D is unclear. The V end was cut by 3 bases, the J end by 8 bases, with 4 bases between. The CDR3 has 11 amino acids. CDR3 sequence: CASSFQEKLFF. For the CDR3, the DNA is TGTGCCAGCAGTTTCCAGGAAAAACTGTTTTTT.

V is TRBV5-1 and J is TRBJ1-3, with TRBD1 matching 7 bases. This CDR3 is built from 16 residues. The V segment lost 1 base and the J segment 0 bases; nucleotides outside the gene matches: 4. CDR1 is SGHRS, CDR2 YFSETQ, per germline. CDR3 sequence reads: CASSLNRGNSGNTIYF. DNA for the CDR3: TGCGCCAGCAGCTTGAACAGGGGAAACTCTGGAAACACCATATATTTT.

On this clone: The same CDR3 arises from other DNA sequences in this sample as well. The V gene is TRBV27, the J gene TRBJ2-3; possibly TRBD2 for D (5 bases). This CDR3 comprises 12 residues. Germline CDR1 and CDR2: MNHEY and SMNVEV (reference sequence). The V end lost 8 bases, the J end lost 3 bases, and 9 bases lay between the germline ends. The CDR3: CASSRGTDTQYF. The CDR3 nucleotides are TGTGCCAGCTCACGGGGAACAGATACGCAGTATTTT.

Details on this clone: The same CDR3 is also encoded by other DNA sequences in this sample. The genes are TRBV27 and TRBJ2-1; D is unresolved. Looked up from germline, CDR1 is MNHEY and CDR2 is SMNVEV (reference sequence). Between the trimmed V and J ends, which lost 6 bases and 4 bases, there was a span of 4 bases. This CDR3 is 11 amino acids long. The CDR3 coding sequence is TGTGCCAGCAGGCTATACAATGAGCAGTTCTTC. Its translation: CASRLYNEQFF.

The chain recombines TRBV29-1 with TRBJ2-3, with 8 positions matching TRBD1. The CDR3 consists of 15 residues. The V gene end was trimmed by 3 bases and the J gene end by 5 bases; junction bases not matched to a gene: 10. From germline, CDR1 is SQVTM and CDR2 ANQGSEA. CDR3 DNA: TGCAGCGTTGACGTCGGGCAGGGGGCTGGAGATACGCAGTATTTT. It is translated as CSVDVGQGAGDTQYF.

The rearrangement joins TRBV7-6 to TRBJ1-1; 10 nucleotides line up with TRBD1. V lost 2 bases and J lost 0; bases outside the gene matches: 9. The CDR3 is made up of 18 amino acids. Germline V gene sequence: CDR1 SGHVS, CDR2 FNYEAQ. In DNA form, the CDR3 reads TGTGCCAGCAGCTTATCTTCGGACAGGGGGTCGGTGAACACTGAAGCTTTCTTT. Amino acids: CASSLSSDRGSVNTEAFF.

V and J are TRBV6-1 and TRBJ1-1; D gene unclear. V was clipped by 2 bases and J by 2 bases, with 9 bases between them. Per germline, CDR1 MNHNS and CDR2 SASEGT. This CDR3 spans 14 amino acids. The DNA for the CDR3 is TGTGCCAGCAGTGAAATGGCCCGAAACACTGAAGCTTTCTTT. Its translation: CASSEMARNTEAFF.

On this clone: The junction departs from germline at one end; a sequencing error may be responsible. The J gene is TRBJ1-1, the V gene TRBV10-1; TRBD1 is a possible D gene (6 bases). The CDR3 contains 14 residues. Germline lookup yields CDR1 WNHNN and CDR2 SYGVQD (reference sequence). The CDR3 DNA follows: TGCGCCAGCAGTGAGTCAACAGGGAACGCTGAAGCTTTCTTT. This encodes CASSESTGNAEAFF.

The chain recombines TRBV3-1 (or the pseudogene TRBV3-2) with TRBJ2-1, with unresolved D. CDR3 length equals 16 residues. V was pared by 0 bases and J by 3 bases, with 12 bases between. CDR1 is LGHDT, CDR2 YNNKEL, per germline (reference sequence). CDR3 DNA sequence: TGTGCCAGCAGCCAAGAGCAAAGCCGGTTCTACAATGAGCAGTTCTTC. This encodes CASSQEQSRFYNEQFF.

The genes are TRBV5-1 and TRBJ1-1, with 7 positions matching TRBD1. From germline, CDR1 is SGHRS and CDR2 YFSETQ. V trimming: 3 bases; J trimming: 7 bases; junction bases outside the gene matches: 12. CDR3 size: 15 residues. The CDR3 region is CASSWTSDRVDEAFF. The CDR3 nucleotides read TGCGCCAGCAGCTGGACCTCAGACAGGGTCGATGAAGCTTTCTTT.

The rearrangement joins TRBV2 to TRBJ1-1; D is perhaps TRBD1 (5 bases). Trimming pared 10 bases from V and 1 base from J, leaving 7 bases between. CDR1 is SNHLY, CDR2 FYNNEI, per germline. The CDR3 spans 11 residues. CDR3 in DNA: TGTGCCACCGGGGGGAACACTGAAGCTTTCTTT. Encoded protein: CATGGNTEAFF.

The chain recombines TRBV5-1 with TRBJ1-1; no definite D call. Germline loops: CDR1 SGHRS, CDR2 YFSETQ. The CDR3 is made up of 11 amino acids. V lost 8 bases and J lost 2, with 7 bases in between. The CDR3 DNA reads as TGCGCCAGTACAGAAAACACTGAAGCTTTCTTT. It specifies CASTENTEAFF.

The V and J genes are TRBV10-3 and TRBJ2-7; the D gene is possibly TRBD2 (6 bases). The CDR3 has 12 residues. Germline V CDR1 and CDR2: ENHRY, SYGVKD. V was clipped by 11 bases and J by 0 bases, with 11 bases between them. The CDR3, as DNA: TGTGCCGCCGGGGAGGACTCCTACGAGCAGTACTTC. This codes for CAAGEDSYEQYF.

Written as DNA, the CDR3 is TGTGCTGAGGGGAGGGTTATCACAGATACGCAGTATTTT. It specifies CAEGRVITDTQYF. The chain employs TRBV7-2 and TRBJ2-3, with 7 nucleotides matching TRBD2. The length of the CDR3 is 13 residues. CDR1 and CDR2 from the germline V gene are SGHTA and FQGNSA.

The rearrangement joins TRBV3-1 (or the pseudogene TRBV3-2) to TRBJ2-3; D not certain. The V gene lost 0 bases and the J gene lost 3 bases, with 13 bases spanning the gap. From germline, CDR1 is LGHDT and CDR2 YNNKEL (reference sequence). The CDR3 consists of 16 residues. CDR3 sequence: CASSQDHRRFTDTQYF. In DNA form, the CDR3 reads TGTGCCAGCAGCCAAGATCATCGCAGGTTTACAGATACGCAGTATTTT.

This clone has only a few counts. The rearrangement uses TRBV27 and TRBJ1-5; D is perhaps TRBD1 (5 bases). V was clipped by 5 bases and J by 0 bases, with 14 bases between them. Germline CDR1 MNHEY, CDR2 SMNVEV (reference sequence). This CDR3 is 16 amino acids long. The CDR3 nucleotides read TGTGCCAGCAGTAAGGACAACAGTGGTAGCAATCAGCCCCAGCATTTT. Translating it yields CASSKDNSGSNQPQHF.

The J gene is TRBJ2-2, the V gene TRBV27; TRBD1 is a possible D gene (6 bases). Looked up from germline, CDR1 is MNHEY and CDR2 is SMNVEV (reference sequence). The CDR3 runs to 13 residues. With 5 bases removed from V and 3 bases from J, the gap between germline ends came to 7 bases. CDR3 region: CASSHRDTGELFF. In nucleotides, the CDR3 is TGTGCCAGCAGTCACAGGGACACCGGGGAGCTGTTTTTT.

This sequence joins TRBV30 and TRBJ1-2; possible D gene TRBD1, 5 bases. Trimming left V 4 bases short and J 5 bases short, with 11 bases between. CDR1 is GTSNPN, CDR2 SVGIG, per germline (reference sequence). The CDR3 totals 12 residues. DNA of the CDR3: TGTGCCTGGATAGGCCAGGGATATGGCTACACCTTC. It specifies CAWIGQGYGYTF. The full variable domain, in which reference TRBV30 and TRBJ1-2 provide the parts outside the CDR3, is SQTIHQWPATLVQPVGSPLSLECTVEGTSNPNLYWYRQAAGRGLQLLFYSVGIGQISSEVPQNLSASRPQDRQFILSSKKLLLSDSGFYLCAWIGQGYGYTFGSGTRLTVV.

The CDR3 protein is CASSLFQGTTNEKLFF. CDR3 in DNA: TGTGCCAGCAGCTTGTTCCAGGGGACAACTAATGAAAAACTGTTTTTT. The chain is built from TRBV5-8 and TRBJ1-4, with a possible D match to TRBD1 (6 bases). CDR1 and CDR2 (germline): SGHTS, YDEGEE. The CDR3 has 16 amino acids. V lost 1 base and J 0 bases, leaving 10 bases between the germline ends.

V gene TRBV5-6 combines with J gene TRBJ2-5; 8 nucleotides align to TRBD2. Germline V CDR1 and CDR2: SGHDT, YYEEEE. The CDR3 extends over 14 amino acids. After removal of 6 bases from V and 0 bases from J, the junction contained 4 bases not matched to a gene. In nucleotides, the CDR3 is TGTGCCAGCAACGTAGCGGGGTACCAAGAGACCCAGTACTTC. Protein product: CASNVAGYQETQYF.

V is TRBV11-3 and J is TRBJ2-3, with 11 bases fitting TRBD2. This CDR3 is 15 amino acids long. With V trimmed by 3 bases and J by 4 bases, 3 bases remained unmatched. Germline V gene lookup returns CDR1 SGHNT and CDR2 YENEEA. The CDR3 protein is CASSLTSGVADTQYF. The CDR3 DNA sequence: TGTGCCAGCAGCTTGACTAGCGGGGTGGCAGATACGCAGTATTTT.

V is TRBV7-6 and J is TRBJ1-5; D might be TRBD1 (5 bases). The CDR3 is 15 amino acids. The V and J ends lost 5 bases and 0 bases respectively, with 11 bases between them. Germline CDR1 SGHVS, CDR2 FNYEAQ. CDR3 protein: CASSPDSLSNQPQHF. For the CDR3, the DNA is TGTGCCAGCAGCCCCGACAGTCTTAGCAATCAGCCCCAGCATTTT. The variable domain in full, completed from reference TRBV7-6 and TRBJ1-5, reads GAGVSQSPRYKVTKRGQDVALRCDPISGHVSLYWYRQALGQGPEFLTYFNYEAQQDKSGLPNDRFSAERPEGSISTLTIQRTEQRDSAMYRCASSPDSLSNQPQHFGDGTRLSIL.